This paragraph reports one T cell receptor beta chain. Using immunoSEQ multiplex PCR, the repertoire was profiled, and TCRdb retains in-frame clones only, with some absent. The data contain 110,000 to 150,000 clones, around nine tenths of them singletons. These data originate in a study of blood T cell repertoires in COVID-19. Sequences were obtained from peripheral blood. The sequence derives from a woman aged 45-65 years with acute or convalescent COVID-19.

The CDR3: CASSLGLASHEQYF. The CDR3 DNA reads TGTGCCAGCAGCTTGGGACTAGCGTCCCACGAGCAGTACTTC. The V gene is TRBV2, the J gene TRBJ2-7; 10 bases map to TRBD2. CDR1 and CDR2 from the germline V gene are SNHLY and FYNNEI. CDR3 length: 14 residues. The ends lost 6 bases at V and 5 bases at J; junction bases unmatched: 7. The variable domain in full, completed from reference TRBV2 and TRBJ2-7, reads EPEVTQTPSHQVTQMGQEVILRCVPISNHLYFYWYRQILGQKVEFLVSFYNNEISEKSEIFDDQFSVERPDGSNFTLKIRSTKLEDSAMYFCASSLGLASHEQYFGPGTRLTVT.